The 25 T cell receptor beta chains presented below share a single source sample, sequenced in a study of T-cell reconstitution after alpha-beta-depleted transplantation in children. Molecular barcoding with unique molecular identifiers was used for the TCRbeta library. From the PCR reads, TCRdb called clonotypes with MiXCR, one entry per CDR3 protein. The sample holds about 170,000 distinct CDR3 sequences, 11% seen once. The sequences come from PBMCs, collected before TCRalphabeta/CD19-depleted stem cell transplant. The source of these receptors is a boy aged 2 to 10 with acute myeloid leukemia, due to receive a stem cell transplant.

The table lists this clonotype with many counts. The chain joins TRBV12-3 or TRBV12-4 to TRBJ2-1, with a possible D match to TRBD1 (5 bases). The CDR3 totals 11 residues. The V gene lost 3 bases and the J gene lost 15 bases, with 12 bases spanning the gap. The DNA of the CDR3 is TGTGCCAGCAGTTTGGGGCTAGACCCGTTCTTC. Amino acid sequence: CASSLGLDPFF.

This clonotype was counted at least ten times. J is TRBJ1-5 and V is TRBV15; TRBD1 matches at 8 bases. V trimming: 1 base; J trimming: 6 bases; junction bases outside the gene matches: 8. This CDR3 region has 16 residues. Germline lookup yields CDR1 LNHNV and CDR2 YYDKDF (reference sequence). The CDR3 coding sequence is TGTGCCACCAGCAGAGCCGGGACAGGAGGGAGTCAGCCCCAGCATTTT. Residues: CATSRAGTGGSQPQHF.

This clonotype was seen repeatedly, ten times or more. The gene calls are TRBV2 and TRBJ1-6; possibly TRBD1 for D (5 bases). V shed 6 bases and J shed 12 bases, with 12 bases lying between them. Germline CDR1 reads SNHLY; CDR2 reads FYNNEI. This CDR3 has 12 amino acids. CDR3 region: CASRETGGPLHF. CDR3 nucleotides: TGTGCCAGCAGGGAGACTGGGGGACCCCTCCACTTT. The complete variable domain, with remaining parts taken from reference TRBV2 and TRBJ1-6, reads EPEVTQTPSHQVTQMGQEVILRCVPISNHLYFYWYRQILGQKVEFLVSFYNNEISEKSEIFDDQFSVERPDGSNFTLKIRSTKLEDSAMYFCASRETGGPLHFGNGTRLTVT.

Comment on this clonotype: Possible read error: a much larger clone is one base away. The CDR3 here is CAIGEDTDMQYF. The CDR3 DNA follows: TGTGCCATAGGGGAGGATACAGATATGCAGTATTTT. This sequence joins TRBV6-2 or TRBV6-3 and TRBJ2-3; possible D gene TRBD2, 6 bases. CDR3 size: 12 residues. Looked up from germline, CDR1 is MNHEY and CDR2 is SVGEGT.

This clonotype was observed a handful of times. This chain connects TRBV29-1 to TRBJ2-7, with 13 bases fitting TRBD2. V dropped 6 bases and J dropped 2; count of bases not matched to a gene: 22. The germline gives CDR1 SQVTM, CDR2 ANQGSEA. The CDR3 has 20 amino acids. CDR3 region: CSVTRGPSRLAGGIAYEQYF. The CDR3 DNA sequence: TGCAGCGTGACCAGGGGGCCCTCTCGACTAGCGGGAGGTATTGCCTACGAGCAGTACTTC.

The table lists this clonotype with many counts. The V and J genes are TRBV28 and TRBJ2-7; a weak D match, TRBD2 (6 bases). Trimming cost V 5 bases and J 0 bases, with 14 bases left between them. The CDR3 has 15 residues. From germline, CDR1 is MDHEN and CDR2 SYDVKM. The CDR3 reads CASSQPGTPSYEQYF. The CDR3 nucleotides are TGTGCCAGCAGTCAACCCGGGACTCCCTCCTACGAGCAGTACTTC.

At least ten counts were recorded for this clonotype. The chain joins TRBV29-1 to TRBJ2-1; TRBD2 is a possible D gene (5 bases). Deletions cut 3 bases from V and 0 bases from J, with 9 bases between. The length of the CDR3 is 14 residues. Germline-derived CDR1 and CDR2 are SQVTM and ANQGSEA. This CDR3 reads CSVDSASSYNEQFF. The CDR3 nucleotides are TGCAGCGTTGATAGCGCTAGCTCCTACAATGAGCAGTTCTTC.

This clonotype was seen ten or more times. J is TRBJ1-1 and V is TRBV27; 7 bases are a match to TRBD1. Trimming cost V 6 bases and J 6 bases; bases outside gene matches: 7. Germline assignment: CDR1 MNHEY and CDR2 SMNVEV (reference sequence). The CDR3 consists of 13 residues. CDR3 sequence: CASSDRVPPEAFF. The CDR3 nucleotides are TGTGCCAGCAGCGACAGGGTGCCACCTGAAGCTTTCTTT.

This clonotype has ten or more counts. V gene TRBV7-9 combines with J gene TRBJ2-5, with TRBD1 matching over 8 bases. V was clipped by 8 bases and J by 3 bases; unmatched bases: 5. The CDR3 is made up of 13 amino acids. Looked up from germline, CDR1 is SEHNR and CDR2 is FQNEAQ (reference sequence). CDR3 sequence: CASSGQGEETQYF. The CDR3 DNA sequence: TGTGCCAGCTCCGGACAGGGAGAAGAGACCCAGTACTTC.

This clonotype occurred many times. This rearrangement joins TRBV9 to TRBJ2-2; no clear D. Trimming shortened V by 0 bases and J by 7 bases, and 10 bases separated the two germline ends. CDR3 length: 14 amino acids. Germline V gene sequence: CDR1 SGDLS, CDR2 YYNGEE. CDR3 region: CASSVDLGFGELFF. Written as DNA, the CDR3 is TGTGCCAGCAGCGTAGATTTAGGTTTCGGGGAGCTGTTTTTT.

This clonotype was picked up many times. V gene TRBV4-1 combines with J gene TRBJ2-1; D is undetermined. The CDR3 runs 14 residues. Trimming left V 1 base short and J 10 bases short, with 14 bases between. Per the germline V gene, CDR1 is MGHRA and CDR2 is YSYEKL. In DNA, the CDR3 is TGCGCCAGCAGCCAAGTCAACCCCGATCGGGAGCAGTTCTTC. Translating it yields CASSQVNPDREQFF.

The sample holds many counts of this clonotype. V and J are TRBV9 and TRBJ2-6; no clear D. CDR3 length: 15 residues. Trimming took 0 bases from V and 3 from J, leaving 7 bases between them. Germline V gene sequence: CDR1 SGDLS, CDR2 YYNGEE. CDR3 protein: CASSVGAVGANVLTF. The CDR3 DNA is TGTGCCAGCAGCGTAGGGGCCGTTGGGGCCAACGTCCTGACTTTC.

The sample holds many counts of this clonotype. The chain has TRBV3-1 and TRBJ1-2; 8 bases line up with TRBD1. Trimming removed 6 bases from V and 6 bases from J; junction bases left unmatched: 3. This CDR3 is 12 amino acids long. The germline CDR1 and CDR2 sequences are LGHDT and YNNKEL (reference sequence). The CDR3: CASRAGGDGYTF. DNA for the CDR3: TGTGCCAGCAGGGCAGGGGGCGATGGCTACACCTTC. The full variable domain, rest sourced from reference TRBV3-1 and TRBJ1-2, is DTAVSQTPKYLVTQMGNDKSIKCEQNLGHDTMYWYKQDSKKFLKIMFSYNNKELIINETVPNRFSPKSPDKAHLNLHINSLELGDSAVYFCASRAGGDGYTFGSGTRLTVV.

This clonotype was seen repeatedly, ten times or more. V is TRBV7-9 and J is TRBJ1-1, with D possibly TRBD1 on 6 matching bases. The CDR3 runs 14 residues. V shed 2 bases and J shed 2 bases, with 9 bases lying between them. CDR1 and CDR2 (germline): SEHNR, FQNEAQ (reference sequence). CDR3 sequence: CASSLSGANTEAFF. Here the CDR3 DNA reads TGTGCCAGCAGCTTATCAGGGGCTAACACTGAAGCTTTCTTT.

This clonotype has at least ten counts. This chain joins TRBV20-1 and TRBJ1-1; D is perhaps TRBD1 (5 bases). This CDR3 has 10 amino acids. Germline-derived CDR1 and CDR2 are DFQATT and SNEGSKA (reference sequence). V lost 6 bases and J lost 7, with 9 bases in between. CDR3 loop: CSAKQVEAFF. The CDR3 DNA follows: TGCAGTGCAAAACAGGTTGAAGCTTTCTTT.

This clonotype has a count of ten or more. The chain uses TRBV5-1 and TRBJ2-3; D possibly corresponds to TRBD2 (6 bases). Trimming pared 4 bases from V and 0 bases from J, leaving 9 bases between. This CDR3 region has 14 residues. Germline CDR1 SGHRS, CDR2 YFSETQ. DNA for the CDR3: TGCGCCAGCAGCACCGGGACTAGCACAGATACGCAGTATTTT. Translated, it gives CASSTGTSTDTQYF.

This clonotype was seen ten or more times. The rearrangement joins TRBV7-2 to TRBJ2-5; the D is unclear. Germline values: CDR1 SGHTA, CDR2 FQGNSA. The CDR3 consists of 11 residues. The ends were cut back, 5 bases at V and 5 bases at J, with 6 bases in the middle. The CDR3 coding sequence is TGTGCCAGCAGCCAATTGGAGACCCAGTACTTC. Translation: CASSQLETQYF.

This clonotype was seen repeatedly, ten times or more. The rearrangement uses TRBV5-1 and TRBJ1-1; no clear D. The CDR3 runs 14 residues. The V and J ends lost 6 bases and 5 bases respectively, with 17 bases between them. The germline CDR1 and CDR2 sequences are SGHRS and YFSETQ. CDR3 DNA sequence: TGCGCCAGCACAATGGTCGGAGTTAGGACTGAAGCTTTCTTT. Amino acids: CASTMVGVRTEAFF.

The V and J genes are TRBV3-1 and TRBJ2-1; TRBD2 agrees at 12 bases. CDR3 length equals 15 residues. Losses at the gene ends were 11 bases for V and 8 bases for J; bases not matched to a gene: 13. Germline V gene sequence: CDR1 LGHDT, CDR2 YNNKEL (reference sequence). The chain's CDR3 is CACTPGLAGSHEQFF. In nucleotides, the CDR3 is TGTGCCTGCACCCCAGGACTAGCGGGATCCCATGAGCAGTTCTTC.

This clonotype was observed at least ten times. V is TRBV25-1 and J is TRBJ2-1; 9 nucleotides line up with TRBD2. Per the germline V gene, CDR1 is MGHDK and CDR2 is SYGVNS. The CDR3 sequence is 15 residues long. V dropped 5 bases and J dropped 1; count of bases not matched to a gene: 3. The chain's CDR3 is CASSLAGRSYNEQFF. The CDR3 region has the DNA TGTGCCAGCAGTCTAGCGGGGCGTTCCTACAATGAGCAGTTCTTC.

This clonotype was seen repeatedly, ten times or more. The V gene is TRBV7-8, the J gene TRBJ2-7; possible D gene TRBD2, 5 bases. From germline, CDR1 is SGHVS and CDR2 FQNEAQ. The CDR3 runs 14 residues. V was pared by 5 bases and J by 3 bases, with 14 bases between. CDR3 bases: TGTGCCAGCAGCCCTAGGACTCGGAACTACGAGCAGTACGTC. Translation gives CASSPRTRNYEQYV.

This clonotype was seen at least ten times. This sequence joins TRBV5-1 and TRBJ1-2; D might be TRBD1 (5 bases). This CDR3 spans 14 amino acids. Germline lookup yields CDR1 SGHRS and CDR2 YFSETQ. The V and J ends lost 0 bases and 4 bases respectively, with 10 bases between them. CDR3 amino acids: CASSLVFDSYGYTF. The CDR3 coding sequence is TGCGCCAGCAGCTTGGTTTTCGACAGCTATGGCTACACCTTC. Looking up the rest from reference TRBV5-1 and TRBJ1-2 gives the full variable domain: KAGVTQTPRYLIKTRGQQVTLSCSPISGHRSVSWYQQTPGQGLQFLFEYFSETQRNKGNFPGRFSGRQFSNSRSEMNVSTLELGDSALYLCASSLVFDSYGYTFGSGTRLTVV.

This clonotype was seen ten or more times. The chain combines TRBV4-1 with TRBJ2-1; perhaps TRBD2 as D (6 bases). The V end was cut by 3 bases, the J end by 4 bases, with 13 bases between. Per germline, CDR1 MGHRA and CDR2 YSYEKL. CDR3 length equals 15 residues. CDR3 in DNA: TGCGCCAGCAGCCAGCAACGGGACTTTTACAATGAGCAGTTCTTC. As protein: CASSQQRDFYNEQFF.

This clonotype is medium-sized (0.01 to 0.1%). The rearrangement uses TRBV6-5 and TRBJ2-1, with 7 positions matching TRBD2. The germline V gene encodes CDR1 MNHEY and CDR2 SVGAGI. The CDR3 totals 15 residues. V gave up 4 bases and J gave up 8 bases; unmatched junction bases: 11. The CDR3 nucleotides read TGTGCCAGCAGTTCTCACGGGCTAGCGGTCGATGAGCAGTTCTTC. It codes for CASSSHGLAVDEQFF.

This clonotype was picked up many times. The rearrangement links TRBV5-1 to TRBJ1-1; tentatively, D is TRBD1 (6 bases). Trimming pared 4 bases from V and 11 bases from J, leaving 18 bases between. The length of the CDR3 is 13 residues. CDR1 and CDR2 from the germline V gene are SGHRS and YFSETQ. The CDR3 spells CASSPTEAGDAFF. For the CDR3, the DNA is TGCGCCAGCAGCCCAACGGAGGCAGGGGATGCTTTCTTT.